Here is one T cell receptor (beta chain) with its context. The sample comes from a study of shared clonotypes between healthy human individuals. The repertoire was sequenced with immunoSEQ multiplex PCR; TCRdb's copy has only in-frame clones and lacks some. The sample shows over 2,000,000 clones, around 93% of them seen only once. CD45RO-negative, CCR7-selected cells formed the naive CD8 fraction, which excluded terminally differentiated effector memory CD45RA+ cells. The germline V gene encodes CDR1 LNHDA and CDR2 SQIVND (reference sequence). The CDR3 is 16 residues long. Trimming shortened V by 5 bases and J by 3 bases, and 17 bases separated the two germline ends.

The TCR originated in a man aged 18-30 years in good health. Some clones in this sample may be carry-over from other donors' samples. Material for sequencing was naive CD8+ T cells from PBMCs. This chain links TRBV19 with TRBJ1-5; perhaps TRBD1 as D (6 bases). For the CDR3, the DNA is TGTGCCAGTAGTTGGAGTTTGCAGGGGATCAATCAGCCCCAGCATTTT. Residues: CASSWSLQGINQPQHF.